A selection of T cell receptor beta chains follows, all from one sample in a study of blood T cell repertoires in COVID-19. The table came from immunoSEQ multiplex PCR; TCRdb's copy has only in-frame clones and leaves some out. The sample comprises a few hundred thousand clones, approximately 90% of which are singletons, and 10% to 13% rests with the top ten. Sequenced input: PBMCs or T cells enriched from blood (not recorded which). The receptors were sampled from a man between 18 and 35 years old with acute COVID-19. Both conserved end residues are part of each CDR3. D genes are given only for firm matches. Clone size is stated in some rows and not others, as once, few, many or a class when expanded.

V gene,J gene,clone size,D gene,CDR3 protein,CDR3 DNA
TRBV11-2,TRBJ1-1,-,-,CASSLDLQVGNTEAFF,TGTGCCAGCAGCTTAGATCTTCAGGTTGGGAACACTGAAGCTTTCTTT
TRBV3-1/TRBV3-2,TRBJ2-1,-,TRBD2,CASSQVGRTTYNEQFF,TGTGCCAGCAGCCAAGTCGGGAGGACCACCTACAATGAGCAGTTCTTC
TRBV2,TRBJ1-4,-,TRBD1,CASSKGRTGGEEKLFF,TGTGCCAGCAGCAAAGGGAGGACAGGGGGCGAAGAAAAACTGTTTTTT
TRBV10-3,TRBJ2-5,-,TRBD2,CAISENPSGRGETQYF,TGTGCCATCAGTGAGAACCCTAGCGGGAGGGGAGAGACCCAGTACTTC
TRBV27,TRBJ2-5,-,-,CASSSLGGQETQYF,TGTGCCAGCAGTAGCCTCGGGGGCCAAGAGACCCAGTACTTC
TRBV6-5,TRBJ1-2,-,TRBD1,CASFDREDYGYTF,TGTGCCAGCTTTGACAGGGAAGACTATGGCTACACCTTC
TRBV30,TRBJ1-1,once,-,CAWSVGVENTEAFF,TGTGCCTGGAGTGTAGGGGTGGAGAACACTGAAGCTTTCTTT
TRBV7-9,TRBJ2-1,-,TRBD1,CASSIPTGEVYNEQFF,TGTGCCAGCAGCATCCCGACAGGGGAGGTCTACAATGAGCAGTTCTTC
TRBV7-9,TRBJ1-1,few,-,CASSFDKNTEAFF,TGTGCCAGCAGCTTTGACAAGAACACTGAAGCTTTCTTT
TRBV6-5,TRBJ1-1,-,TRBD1,CASSSNLGQGKTEAFF,TGTGCCAGCAGTTCAAACTTGGGACAGGGCAAGACTGAAGCTTTCTTT
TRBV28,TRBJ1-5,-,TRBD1,CASSYTGEGNQPQHF,TGTGCCAGCAGTTACACAGGGGAGGGCAATCAGCCCCAGCATTTT
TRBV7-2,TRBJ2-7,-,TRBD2,CASGVYSGGGFEQYF,TGTGCCAGCGGGGTTTATAGCGGGGGCGGCTTCGAGCAGTACTTC
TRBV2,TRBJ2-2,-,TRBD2,CASSGRGIRGLGTTGELFF,TGTGCCAGCAGCGGACGGGGTATCCGGGGACTAGGTACCACCGGGGAGCTGTTTTTT
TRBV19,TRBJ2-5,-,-,CASSENSQETQYF,TGTGCCAGTAGCGAAAACTCCCAAGAGACCCAGTACTTC
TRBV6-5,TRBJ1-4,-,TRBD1,CASSYSWDRVSEKLFF,TGTGCCAGCAGTTACTCCTGGGACAGGGTCTCTGAAAAACTGTTTTTT
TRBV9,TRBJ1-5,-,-,CASSVGSGDSNQPQHF,TGTGCCAGCAGCGTAGGTTCCGGGGATAGCAATCAGCCCCAGCATTTT
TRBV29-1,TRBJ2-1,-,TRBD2,CSVPAGREDYNEQFF,TGCAGCGTCCCTGCGGGGCGGGAGGACTACAATGAGCAGTTCTTC